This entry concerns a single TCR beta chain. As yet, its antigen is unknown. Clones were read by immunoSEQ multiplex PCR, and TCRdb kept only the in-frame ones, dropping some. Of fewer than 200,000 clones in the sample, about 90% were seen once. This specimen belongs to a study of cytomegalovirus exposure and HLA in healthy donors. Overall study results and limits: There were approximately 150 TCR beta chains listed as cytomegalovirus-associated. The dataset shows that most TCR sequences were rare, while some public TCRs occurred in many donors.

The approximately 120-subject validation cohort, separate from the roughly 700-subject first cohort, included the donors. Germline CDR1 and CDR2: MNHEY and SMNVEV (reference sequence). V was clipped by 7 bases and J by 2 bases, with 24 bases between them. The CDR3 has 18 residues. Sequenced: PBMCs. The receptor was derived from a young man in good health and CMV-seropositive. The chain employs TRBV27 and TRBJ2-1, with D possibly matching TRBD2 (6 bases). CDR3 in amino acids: CASTLYTRAGSTYNEQFF. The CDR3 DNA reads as TGTGCCAGCACCCTTTACACACGGGCGGGATCAACCTACAATGAGCAGTTCTTC.